These 17 T cell receptor beta chains originate from one sample sequenced in a study of control samples from healthy donors and cancer patients. Using immunoSEQ multiplex PCR, the repertoire was profiled, and TCRdb retains in-frame clones only, with some absent. The sample records around 110,000 clones, nearly 95% being singletons. Sample: blood. Receptors were obtained from a man under 40 in good health.

The rearrangement joins TRBV7-2 to TRBJ2-5; D ambiguous. Germline assignment: CDR1 SGHTA and CDR2 FQGNSA. CDR3 size: 14 residues. V lost 5 bases and J lost 1, with 11 bases in between. CDR3 in amino acids: CASSPDPSQETQYF. In DNA form, the CDR3 reads TGTGCCAGCAGCCCTGACCCCAGCCAAGAGACCCAGTACTTC.

CDR3 nucleotides: TGTGCCAGCAGCTTAGTCCCGGACAGCAGGCACTACGAGCAGTACTTC. This codes for CASSLVPDSRHYEQYF. The chain joins TRBV11-1 to TRBJ2-7; tentative D call: TRBD1 (6 bases). V dropped 1 base and J dropped 3 bases, with 16 bases sitting between them. The germline CDR1 and CDR2 sequences are SGHAT and FQDESV (reference sequence). There are 16 residues in the CDR3.

The chain is built from TRBV27 and TRBJ2-7; 10 nucleotides agree with TRBD1. Germline V lookup: CDR1 MNHEY, CDR2 SMNVEV (reference sequence). With 6 bases clipped from V and 6 bases from J, the junction kept 5 bases outside the gene matches. The length of the CDR3 is 13 residues. CDR3 nucleotide sequence: TGTGCCAGCAGGGGACAGGGGATTAGCGAGCAGTACTTC. Protein product: CASRGQGISEQYF.

The chain joins TRBV24-1 to TRBJ1-5; D is unclear. The CDR3 sequence is 14 residues long. CDR1 is KGHDR, CDR2 SFDVKD, per germline. Trimming took 5 bases from V and 1 from J, leaving 8 bases between them. The CDR3 reads CATSGVDSNQPQHF. The CDR3 DNA reads as TGTGCCACCAGTGGGGTGGACAGCAATCAGCCCCAGCATTTT.

The chain uses TRBV27 and TRBJ1-1, with 7 bases fitting TRBD1. Germline values: CDR1 MNHEY, CDR2 SMNVEV (reference sequence). The CDR3 is made up of 16 amino acids. Unmatched junction bases numbered 12, after V lost 4 bases and J lost 4 bases. In DNA form, the CDR3 reads TGTGCCAGCAGTTATAGGGGGCGCCCAGGTGTCACTGAAGCTTTCTTT. Residues: CASSYRGRPGVTEAFF.

This clone has only one observation. The chain links TRBV15 to TRBJ2-5, with D possibly TRBD2 on 7 matching bases. The CDR3 is 14 amino acids. V was shortened by 3 bases and J by 5 bases, with 13 bases between the two germline ends. The germline gives CDR1 LNHNV, CDR2 YYDKDF (reference sequence). This chain's CDR3 is CATSRKGGEETQYF. The CDR3 DNA is TGTGCCACCAGCAGGAAGGGGGGGGAGGAGACCCAGTACTTC.

Concerning this clone itself: At one boundary the junction diverges from the germline segment, which might be a read error. The J gene is TRBJ1-2, the V gene TRBV25-1; D not resolved. The germline V gene encodes CDR1 MGHDK and CDR2 SYGVNS. The CDR3 sequence is 13 residues long. The DNA of the CDR3 is TGTGCCAGCAGTGAATCCGCCGGGTCTCCTGGGTCCTTC. Protein product: CASSESAGSPGSF.

CDR3 sequence reads: CATSRREEGTDTQYF. CDR3 bases: TGTGCCACCAGCCGCCGGGAGGAGGGCACAGATACGCAGTATTTT. The gene calls are TRBV15 and TRBJ2-3, with 7 bases lining up with TRBD2. In germline, CDR1 is LNHNV, CDR2 YYDKDF (reference sequence). The CDR3 extends over 15 amino acids. After removal of 5 bases from V and 1 base from J, the junction contained 6 bases not matched to a gene.

The chain recombines TRBV15 with TRBJ2-7, with 8 bases fitting TRBD1. The length of the CDR3 is 15 residues. V lost 1 base and J lost 6; bases outside the gene matches: 8. Per germline, CDR1 LNHNV and CDR2 YYDKDF (reference sequence). The CDR3 here is CATSRGGRGLTEQYF. DNA of the CDR3: TGTGCCACCAGCAGAGGGGGCAGGGGGCTAACCGAGCAGTACTTC.

This clone was recorded only once. The chain combines TRBV6-5 with TRBJ2-1; D could derive from TRBD1 or TRBD2 (5 bases each). This CDR3 has 15 residues. V shed 6 bases and J shed 6 bases, with 18 bases lying between them. The germline V gene encodes CDR1 MNHEY and CDR2 SVGAGI. In nucleotides, the CDR3 is TGTGCCAGCAGGGAGAGGGGTTTAAACGTCAATGAGCAGTTCTTC. This gives the protein CASRERGLNVNEQFF.

On this clone itself: The same CDR3 can be traced to other DNA sequences in this sample. The chain is built from TRBV18 and TRBJ2-3; D gene ambiguous. The CDR3 extends over 13 amino acids. CDR1 and CDR2 from the germline V gene are KGHSH and LQKENI. Deletions cut 3 bases from V and 0 bases from J, with 4 bases between. CDR3 loop: CASSPPSTDTQYF. The CDR3 region has the DNA TGTGCCAGCTCACCGCCCAGCACAGATACGCAGTATTTT.

V usage is TRBV2 and J usage is TRBJ2-1; 11 bases agree with TRBD2. The CDR3 contains 15 residues. Germline V gene sequence: CDR1 SNHLY, CDR2 FYNNEI. The V and J ends lost 6 bases and 4 bases, in that order; junction bases with no gene match: 5. CDR3 region: CASRTGLAEYNEQFF. The CDR3 DNA follows: TGTGCCAGCAGGACGGGACTAGCGGAATACAATGAGCAGTTCTTC.

The chain links TRBV19 to TRBJ2-2; weak D call: TRBD2 (5 bases). The CDR3 contains 16 residues. V was pared by 2 bases and J by 0 bases, with 10 bases between. Per germline, CDR1 LNHDA and CDR2 SQIVND (reference sequence). This CDR3 reads CASSIFGGTNTGELFF. CDR3 coding DNA: TGTGCCAGTAGTATATTCGGAGGAACGAACACCGGGGAGCTGTTTTTT.

The chain links TRBV2 to TRBJ1-2; 11 bases are shared with TRBD1. V shed 6 bases and J 6 bases; nucleotides not matched to a gene: 12. The CDR3 runs 16 residues. In germline, CDR1 is SNHLY, CDR2 FYNNEI. CDR3 protein: CASSDPGQGAYDGYTF. CDR3 nucleotide sequence: TGTGCCAGCAGCGATCCCGGACAGGGGGCTTACGATGGCTACACCTTC.

The chain employs TRBV5-5 and TRBJ1-5; perhaps TRBD1 as D (5 bases). The CDR3 runs 14 residues. The V end was cut by 3 bases, the J end by 3 bases, with 10 bases between. Germline CDR1 reads SGHKS; CDR2 reads YYEKEE (reference sequence). CDR3 DNA sequence: TGTGCCAGCAGCTCGGGACCGAACAATCAGCCCCAGCATTTT. Translated, it gives CASSSGPNNQPQHF.

V and J are TRBV6-2 or TRBV6-3 and TRBJ2-4, with 7 bases that match TRBD1. V lost 0 bases and J lost 0; bases outside the gene matches: 8. CDR3 length equals 18 residues. Germline CDR1 reads MNHEY; CDR2 reads SVGEGT. CDR3 amino acids: CASSYSIGQVLAKNIQYF. DNA of the CDR3: TGTGCCAGCAGTTACTCAATCGGACAGGTTCTAGCCAAAAACATTCAGTACTTC.

V is TRBV7-6 and J is TRBJ2-5; D gene uncertain. The CDR3 runs to 13 residues. CDR1 and CDR2 from the germline V gene are SGHVS and FNYEAQ. The V gene lost 6 bases and the J gene lost 5 bases, with 13 bases spanning the gap. The CDR3 DNA reads as TGTGCCAGCAGACCCGATGTGGGTGAGACCCAGTACTTC. This sequence encodes CASRPDVGETQYF.